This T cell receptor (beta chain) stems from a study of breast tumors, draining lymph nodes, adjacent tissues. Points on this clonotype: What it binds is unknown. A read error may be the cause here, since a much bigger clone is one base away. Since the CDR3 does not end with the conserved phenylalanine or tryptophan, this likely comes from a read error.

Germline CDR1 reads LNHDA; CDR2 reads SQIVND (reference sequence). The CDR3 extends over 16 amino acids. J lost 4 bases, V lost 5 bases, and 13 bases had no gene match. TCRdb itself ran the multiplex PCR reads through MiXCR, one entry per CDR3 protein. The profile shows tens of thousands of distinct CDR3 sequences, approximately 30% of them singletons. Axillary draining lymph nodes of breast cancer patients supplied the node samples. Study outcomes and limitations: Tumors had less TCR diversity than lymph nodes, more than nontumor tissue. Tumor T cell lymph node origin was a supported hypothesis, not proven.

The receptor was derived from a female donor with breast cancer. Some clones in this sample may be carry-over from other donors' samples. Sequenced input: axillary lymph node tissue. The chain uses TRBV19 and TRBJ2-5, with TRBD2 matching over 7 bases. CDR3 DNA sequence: TGTGCCAGTAGTCTGGGGTACGCGGGAGAGGGAGAGACCCAGTACTCC. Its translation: CASSLGYAGEGETQYS.